Presented here are 15 T cell receptor beta chains from one specimen sequenced in a study of blood T cells in healthy people across ages. A second PCR of roughly 7 to 11 cycles used a sample-barcoded 5' primer and a J-beta primer mix. MiXCR, applied by TCRdb to the 5' RACE reads, yields one record per CDR3 protein. The table lists under 1,100,000 distinct CDR3 sequences, around 27% of them singletons. These data also featured in a second study, about T cells of mothers and their children.

Material for sequencing was blood. The receptors derive from a girl aged 2-10 years in good health.

This clonotype turned up a few times. J is TRBJ2-2 and V is TRBV10-3; 9 positions agree with TRBD2. The CDR3 runs 17 residues. From germline, CDR1 is ENHRY and CDR2 SYGVKD. The V segment lost 3 bases and the J segment 6 bases; nucleotides outside the gene matches: 11. The CDR3 bases are TGTGCCATCAGTGATCCCGGCGGGAGGGCCGTTCCCGGGGAGCTGTTTTTT. Its translation: CAISDPGGRAVPGELFF.

This clonotype was seen a few times. The chain employs TRBV7-8 and TRBJ2-3, with D maybe TRBD2 (5 bases). The V end lost 1 base, the J end lost 3 bases, and 17 bases lay between the germline ends. CDR1 and CDR2 from the germline V gene are SGHVS and FQNEAQ. This CDR3 spans 17 amino acids. The CDR3: CASSLEVGIGVTDTQYF. DNA of the CDR3: TGTGCCAGCAGCTTAGAAGTCGGGATTGGGGTGACAGATACGCAGTATTTT.

This chain links TRBV6-5 with TRBJ2-1; TRBD2 matches at 7 bases. Matching the DNA end better, TRBJ2-5 makes the J call doubtful. This CDR3 has 14 amino acids. Germline values: CDR1 MNHEY, CDR2 SVGAGI. DNA for the CDR3: TGTGCCAGCAGTTACTACGGGGGGCAAGAGACCCAGTACTTC. It is translated as CASSYYGGQETQYF.

This clonotype was detected a few times. This rearrangement joins TRBV5-4 to TRBJ2-1, with a possible D match to TRBD2 (5 bases). The germline V gene encodes CDR1 SGHNT and CDR2 YYREEE (reference sequence). The CDR3 extends over 14 amino acids. V gave up 6 bases and J gave up 3 bases, with 13 bases separating them. The CDR3 region has the DNA TGTGCCAGCACCCGACTGGGAGACTACAATGAGCAGTTCTTC. Its translation: CASTRLGDYNEQFF.

DNA of the CDR3: TGTGCCAGCAGGACAAACTCCTACGAGCAGTACTTC. Its protein is CASRTNSYEQYF. This chain joins TRBV6-5 and TRBJ2-7; no clear D. The CDR3 sequence is 12 residues long. The V and J ends lost 6 bases and 0 bases respectively, with 6 bases between them. Germline-derived CDR1 and CDR2 are MNHEY and SVGAGI.

The V and J genes are TRBV6-1 and TRBJ1-6; no definite D call. Trimming shortened V by 6 bases and J by 8 bases, and 20 bases separated the two germline ends. Germline V lookup: CDR1 MNHNS, CDR2 SASEGT. This CDR3 has 16 amino acids. CDR3 coding DNA: TGTGCCAGCAGCACCCGGTCCTCCCCCATTGATTCACCCCTCCACTTT. The encoded protein is CASSTRSSPIDSPLHF.

This clonotype was counted a few times. V and J are TRBV29-1 and TRBJ2-3; no reliable D call. Per the germline V gene, CDR1 is SQVTM and CDR2 is ANQGSEA. V dropped 3 bases and J dropped 2 bases, with 6 bases sitting between them. This CDR3 has 12 amino acids. In DNA form, the CDR3 reads TGCAGCGTTGACTCGGTCACAGATACGCAGTATTTT. Its translation is CSVDSVTDTQYF.

CDR3 DNA sequence: TGTGCCAGCACAAGATTTTCAGGGAAAGAGACCCAGTACTTC. Its translation: CASTRFSGKETQYF. The genes are TRBV28 and TRBJ2-1; maybe TRBD1 (5 bases). TRBJ2-5 explains the end of the DNA better; the J call may be wrong. This CDR3 is 14 amino acids long. The germline gives CDR1 MDHEN, CDR2 SYDVKM.

As to this clonotype: A junction boundary mismatches the germline segment, possibly from a read error. The chain links TRBV27 to TRBJ2-5; the D is unclear. CDR1 and CDR2 from the germline V gene are MNHEY and SMNVEV (reference sequence). The CDR3 loop spans 12 amino acids. The CDR3 loop reads CASSDAAETLYF. As DNA, the CDR3 is TGTGCCAGCAGCGACGCCGCAGAGACCCTGTACTTC.

This clonotype was recorded a few times. This chain joins TRBV20-1 and TRBJ1-4, with D perhaps TRBD1 (5 bases). The CDR3 is 13 residues long. Germline V gene data show CDR1 as DFQATT and CDR2 as SNEGSKA (reference sequence). V dropped 1 base and J dropped 5 bases, with 8 bases sitting between them. CDR3 in amino acids: CSARGRGNEKLFF. CDR3 bases: TGCAGTGCTAGAGGGCGGGGGAATGAAAAACTGTTTTTT.

On this clonotype: Without the conserved terminal phenylalanine or tryptophan, this CDR3 likely stems from a read error. In nucleotides, the CDR3 is TGTGCCAGCAGTGAAGGGGCTGGGAAGACGGTACAAGAGACCCAGTACCTC. This gives the protein CASSEGAGKTVQETQYL. V and J are TRBV27 and TRBJ2-5; TRBD1 is a possible D gene (5 bases). The CDR3 is 17 residues long. Deletions cut 5 bases from V and 2 bases from J, with 21 bases between. Germline CDR1 reads MNHEY; CDR2 reads SMNVEV (reference sequence).

V is TRBV11-2 and J is TRBJ2-7; the D gene is possibly TRBD2 (5 bases). Germline lookup yields CDR1 SGHAT and CDR2 FQNNGV. The CDR3 has 14 amino acids. The V and J ends lost 2 bases and 6 bases respectively, with 14 bases between them. The CDR3 DNA is TGTGCCAGCAGCTTACAGCGGTCTATTGGCGAGCAGTACTTC. Its translation is CASSLQRSIGEQYF.

The chain's CDR3 is CASRTRGKTDTQYF. CDR3 DNA sequence: TGTGCCAGCAGGACCAGGGGCAAGACAGATACGCAGTATTTT. V usage is TRBV13 and J usage is TRBJ2-3; the D gene is possibly TRBD1 (6 bases). With 6 bases removed from V and 3 bases from J, the gap between germline ends came to 13 bases. The CDR3 has 14 residues. The germline V gene encodes CDR1 PRHDT and CDR2 FYEKMQ (reference sequence).

V usage is TRBV20-1 and J usage is TRBJ2-3; 9 nucleotides match TRBD2. CDR1 is DFQATT, CDR2 SNEGSKA, per germline (reference sequence). This CDR3 comprises 14 residues. Trimming at V came to 0 bases and at J to 7 bases, leaving 5 bases not matched to a gene. CDR3 nucleotide sequence: TGCAGTGCTAGAGAAGGCGGGGGGGCGTATACGCAGTATTTT. This gives the protein CSAREGGGAYTQYF.

The chain carries TRBV11-1 and TRBJ2-1, with D perhaps matching TRBD2 (5 bases). The CDR3 is 16 residues long. CDR1 and CDR2 (germline): SGHAT, FQDESV (reference sequence). Deletions cut 3 bases from V and 0 bases from J, with 12 bases between. Here the CDR3 reads CASSFWGTSSYNEQFF. DNA for the CDR3: TGTGCCAGCAGCTTTTGGGGTACTAGCTCCTACAATGAGCAGTTCTTC.